Sequencing of this T cell receptor beta chain was carried out in a study of blood T cell repertoires in COVID-19. Study background: From T cells, B-cell-depleted T cells, or PBMCs came the material, which was cDNA or gDNA.

Seattle enrolled patients during active infection and tracked them longitudinally. The repertoire was sequenced with immunoSEQ multiplex PCR; TCRdb's copy has only in-frame clones and lacks some. The sample has fewer than 250,000 clones, just under 85% seen once. Germline lookup yields CDR1 SGHNT and CDR2 YYREEE (reference sequence). The CDR3 is 15 amino acids. V was clipped by 2 bases and J by 4 bases, with 12 bases between them. This TCR was sampled from a man between 60 and 75 years old with COVID-19, enrolled during active disease. Sequenced material: peripheral blood. The chain combines TRBV5-4 with TRBJ2-2; tentative D call: TRBD2 (5 bases). CDR3 in DNA: TGTGCCAGCAGCTTTTGGACGGCGGGCACCGGGGAGCTGTTTTTT. As protein: CASSFWTAGTGELFF.